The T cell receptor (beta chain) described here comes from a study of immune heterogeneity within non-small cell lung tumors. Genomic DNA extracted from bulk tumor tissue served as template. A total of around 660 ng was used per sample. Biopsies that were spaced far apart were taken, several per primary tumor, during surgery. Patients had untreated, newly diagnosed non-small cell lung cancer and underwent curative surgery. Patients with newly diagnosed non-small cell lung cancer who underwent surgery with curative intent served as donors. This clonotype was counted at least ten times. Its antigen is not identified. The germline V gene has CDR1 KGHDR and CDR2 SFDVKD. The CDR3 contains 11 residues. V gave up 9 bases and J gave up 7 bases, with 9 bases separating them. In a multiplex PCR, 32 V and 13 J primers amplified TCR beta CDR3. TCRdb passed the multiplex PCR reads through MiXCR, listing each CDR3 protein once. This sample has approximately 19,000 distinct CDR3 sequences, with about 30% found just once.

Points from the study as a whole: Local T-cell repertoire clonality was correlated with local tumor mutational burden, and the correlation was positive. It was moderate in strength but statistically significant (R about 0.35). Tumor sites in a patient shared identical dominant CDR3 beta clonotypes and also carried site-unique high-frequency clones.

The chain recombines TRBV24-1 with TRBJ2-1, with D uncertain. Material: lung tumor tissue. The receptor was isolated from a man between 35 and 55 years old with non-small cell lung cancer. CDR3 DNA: TGTGCCACCGCTCTAGGGAATGAGCAGTTCTTC. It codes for CATALGNEQFF.